This T cell receptor (beta chain) was sequenced during a study of T cell responses to AZD1222 COVID-19 vaccine. Only in-frame clones appear in the TCRdb table, and some are missing; sequencing was by immunoSEQ multiplex PCR. The table records 90,000 to 150,000 clones, roughly 88% of them present only once. The germline V gene encodes CDR1 SGHTA and CDR2 FQGTGA. V lost 5 bases and J 5 bases, leaving 12 bases between the germline ends. There are 13 residues in the CDR3. The input for sequencing was peripheral blood, taken on day 0 of AZD1222 vaccination. The V call is TRBV7-3, the J call TRBJ1-1; D gene uncertain. The sequence was obtained from an adult in good health. The CDR3 DNA reads as TGTGCCAGCAGCGACATGACACCGACTGAAGCTTTCTTT. Its translation: CASSDMTPTEAFF.